This T cell receptor (beta chain) derives from a study of CD8 T cells in Susac syndrome. Patients with stable or active relapsing-remitting disease, all of them treatment-naive, made up the multiple sclerosis controls. The authors negatively isolated CD8+ and CD4+ T cells and FACS-enriched TEMRA cells. V lost 2 bases and J lost 4, with 11 bases in between. There are 15 residues in the CDR3. Germline V lookup: CDR1 SEHNR, CDR2 FQNEAQ (reference sequence). Random hexamers were used to reverse transcribe about 0.5 to 1 ug of RNA. MiXCR, run by TCRdb on the immunoSEQ multiplex PCR reads, gives a single entry per CDR3 protein. The table has about 73,000 distinct CDR3 sequences, over 85% seen once; the top ten hold approximately 0.4%.

The receptor's source is a human donor with multiple sclerosis. The chain has TRBV7-9 and TRBJ1-4; D not certain. The material sequenced was CD8+ T cells from PBMCs. CDR3 amino acids: CASSLNPAVNEKLFF. CDR3 in DNA: TGTGCCAGCAGCTTAAACCCGGCAGTTAATGAAAAACTGTTTTTT.